The next 9 T cell receptor beta chains were all read from a single sample in a study of T cell responses to AZD1222 COVID-19 vaccine. TCRdb's copy holds only in-frame clones and misses some; the assay was immunoSEQ multiplex PCR. The profile covers roughly 65,000 clones, with roughly 90% appearing a single time and 7.5% to 9% taken by the ten largest. Sequenced here: peripheral blood, sampled on day 0 of AZD1222 vaccination. The receptors stem from an adult in good health.

The rearrangement links TRBV6-4 to TRBJ1-5, with TRBD1 matching over 8 bases. With V trimmed by 4 bases and J by 6 bases, 5 bases remained unmatched. Germline CDR1 reads MRHNA; CDR2 reads SNTAGT. The CDR3 has 14 amino acids. CDR3 amino acids: CASSVTGEGQPQHF. The CDR3 bases are TGTGCCAGCAGTGTGACAGGGGAGGGTCAGCCCCAGCATTTT.

This clone was seen a few times. The chain links TRBV25-1 to TRBJ2-3; D is ambiguous. V was cut by 6 bases and J by 11 bases, with 18 bases left in between. Germline V lookup: CDR1 MGHDK, CDR2 SYGVNS. The CDR3 covers 13 residues. The CDR3 here is CASSHLDGGEQYF. CDR3 nucleotide sequence: TGTGCCAGCAGCCACCTGGACGGTGGTGAGCAGTATTTT.

The rearrangement joins TRBV19 to TRBJ1-1, with 7 bases fitting TRBD1. Germline V lookup: CDR1 LNHDA, CDR2 SQIVND (reference sequence). This CDR3 has 16 residues. V gave up 5 bases and J gave up 3 bases; unmatched junction bases: 12. The CDR3 DNA is TGTGCCAGTAGTTTGGACAGGCTTGGGCTTGACACTGAAGCTTTCTTT. It is translated as CASSLDRLGLDTEAFF.

The genes are TRBV14 and TRBJ1-1, with a tentative D call TRBD1 (6 bases). Trimming removed 3 bases from V and 4 bases from J, with 12 bases in between. Germline CDR1 reads SGHDN; CDR2 reads FVKESK. CDR3 length equals 14 residues. In DNA, the CDR3 is TGTGCCAGCAGCCAGGGGGGCCCAGGCACTGAAGCTTTCTTT. This gives the protein CASSQGGPGTEAFF. The entire variable domain, with the rest obtained from reference TRBV14 and TRBJ1-1, is as follows: EAGVTQFPSHSVIEKGQTVTLRCDPISGHDNLYWYRRVMGKEIKFLLHFVKESKQDESGMPNNRFLAERTGGTYSTLKVQPAELEDSGVYFCASSQGGPGTEAFFGQGTRLTVV.

The V and J genes are TRBV27 and TRBJ2-3; 10 nucleotides match TRBD1. CDR3 length equals 15 residues. Germline V lookup: CDR1 MNHEY, CDR2 SMNVEV (reference sequence). V lost 0 bases to trimming and J lost 6 bases; unmatched junction nucleotides: 3. The CDR3 sequence: CASSLSGQGYDTQYF. CDR3 sequence (DNA): TGTGCCAGCAGTTTATCGGGACAGGGGTACGATACGCAGTATTTT.

V gene TRBV6-6 combines with J gene TRBJ1-2, with 7 bases that match TRBD1. The CDR3 is made up of 13 amino acids. Trimming cost V 9 bases and J 5 bases; bases outside gene matches: 9. From germline, CDR1 is MNHNY and CDR2 SVGAGI (reference sequence). CDR3 region: CASGQVKDYGYTF. The DNA for the CDR3 is TGTGCCAGTGGACAGGTTAAGGATTATGGCTACACCTTC.

J is TRBJ2-5 and V is TRBV19, with TRBD2 identical over 9 bases. The CDR3 runs 14 residues. Germline V gene lookup returns CDR1 LNHDA and CDR2 SQIVND (reference sequence). V dropped 4 bases and J dropped 5; count of bases not matched to a gene: 5. In DNA, the CDR3 is TGTGCCAGTAGTACCTGGACTAGCGCGGAGACCCAGTACTTC. The encoded protein is CASSTWTSAETQYF.

The chain joins TRBV29-1 to TRBJ1-1, with 7 bases identical to TRBD1. The CDR3 sequence is 13 residues long. V was pared by 2 bases and J by 5 bases, with 5 bases of the junction left unmatched. Germline-derived CDR1 and CDR2 are SQVTM and ANQGSEA. CDR3 sequence: CSVERQGGTEAFF. CDR3 in DNA: TGCAGCGTTGAAAGGCAGGGGGGGACTGAAGCTTTCTTT.

The V gene is TRBV19, the J gene TRBJ2-3; 12 bases are a match to TRBD1. Per the germline V gene, CDR1 is LNHDA and CDR2 is SQIVND (reference sequence). The CDR3 covers 14 residues. V gave up 4 bases and J gave up 6 bases; unmatched junction bases: 2. CDR3 DNA: TGTGCCAGTAGTACGGGACAGGGGGCGGATACGCAGTATTTT. It yields the protein CASSTGQGADTQYF.